This T cell receptor (beta chain) appears in the sequencing data of a study of blood T cell repertoires in COVID-19. Background on the study: T cells, B-cell-depleted T cells, or PBMCs supplied cDNA or gDNA.

This CDR3 contains 15 residues. Trimming left V 9 bases short and J 3 bases short, with 21 bases between. Germline V lookup: CDR1 SNHLY, CDR2 FYNNEI. As originally analysed: Quantification of nucleated cells was approximated via reference gene primer amplification. Some clones are missing from TCRdb's copy, which holds only in-frame ones; the method was immunoSEQ multiplex PCR. V and J calls and clone size are those listed in that table; D and trimming were worked out from the DNA. The data contain approximately 200,000 clones, about 85% of them singletons. This TCR derives from a man in his sixties or seventies with active or convalescent COVID-19. Sample: peripheral blood. The rearrangement joins TRBV2 to TRBJ2-7, with D possibly matching TRBD2 (7 bases). CDR3 DNA: TGTGCCAGGGGGGCAGGGGCGGGAGTTGTCTACGAGCAGTACTTC. It encodes CARGAGAGVVYEQYF.